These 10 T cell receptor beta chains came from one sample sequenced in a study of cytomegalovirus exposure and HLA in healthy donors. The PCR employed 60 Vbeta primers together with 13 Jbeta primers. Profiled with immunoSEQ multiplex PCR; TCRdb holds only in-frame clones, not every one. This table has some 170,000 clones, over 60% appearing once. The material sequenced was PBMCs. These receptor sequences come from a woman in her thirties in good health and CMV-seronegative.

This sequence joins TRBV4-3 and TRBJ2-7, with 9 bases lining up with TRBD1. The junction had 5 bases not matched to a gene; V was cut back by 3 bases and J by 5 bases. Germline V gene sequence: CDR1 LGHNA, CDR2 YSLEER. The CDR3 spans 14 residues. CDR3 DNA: TGCGCCAGCAGCCATGAGACAGGGGGGAACGAGCAGTACTTC. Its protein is CASSHETGGNEQYF.

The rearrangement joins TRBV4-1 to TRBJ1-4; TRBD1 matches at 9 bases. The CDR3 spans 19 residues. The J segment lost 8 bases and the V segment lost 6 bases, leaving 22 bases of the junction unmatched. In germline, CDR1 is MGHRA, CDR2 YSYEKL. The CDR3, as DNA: TGCGCCAGCAGTAGGATCCAGTCCCGGGACAGGGTCCGAGGCGAAAAACTGTTTTTT. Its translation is CASSRIQSRDRVRGEKLFF.

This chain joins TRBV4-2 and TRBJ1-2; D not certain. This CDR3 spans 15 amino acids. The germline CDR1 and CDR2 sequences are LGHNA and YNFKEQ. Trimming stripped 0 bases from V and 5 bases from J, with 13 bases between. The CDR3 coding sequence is TGTGCCAGCAGCCAAGATCGGGCAGCGGAATATGGCTACACCTTC. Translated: CASSQDRAAEYGYTF.

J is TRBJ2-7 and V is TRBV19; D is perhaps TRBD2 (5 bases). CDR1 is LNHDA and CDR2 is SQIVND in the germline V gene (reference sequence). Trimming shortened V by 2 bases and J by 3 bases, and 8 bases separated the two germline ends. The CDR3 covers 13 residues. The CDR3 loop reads CASSIREFYEQYF. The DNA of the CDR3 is TGTGCCAGTAGTATACGGGAATTCTACGAGCAGTACTTC.

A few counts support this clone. DNA of the CDR3: TGTGCCAGCAGTTCGGGAGCTAACTATGGCTACACCTTC. Its translation is CASSSGANYGYTF. The genes are TRBV28 and TRBJ1-2; unclear D gene. The V and J ends lost 4 bases and 0 bases respectively, with 6 bases between them. This CDR3 is 13 amino acids long. CDR1 is MDHEN and CDR2 is SYDVKM in the germline V gene.

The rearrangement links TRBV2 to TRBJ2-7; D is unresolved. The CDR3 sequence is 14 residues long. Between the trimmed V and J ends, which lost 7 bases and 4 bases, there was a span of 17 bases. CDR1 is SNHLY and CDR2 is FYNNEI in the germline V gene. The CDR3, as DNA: TGTGCCAGCAAGAAGACATACCTCCTTTACGAGCAGTACTTC. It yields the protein CASKKTYLLYEQYF.

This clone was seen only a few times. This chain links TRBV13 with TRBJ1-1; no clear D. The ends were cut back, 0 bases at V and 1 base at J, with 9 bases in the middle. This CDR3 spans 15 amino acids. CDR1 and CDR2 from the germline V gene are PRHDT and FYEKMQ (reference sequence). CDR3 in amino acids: CASSLGRYKNTEAFF. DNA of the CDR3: TGTGCCAGCAGCTTAGGGCGGTATAAGAACACTGAAGCTTTCTTT.

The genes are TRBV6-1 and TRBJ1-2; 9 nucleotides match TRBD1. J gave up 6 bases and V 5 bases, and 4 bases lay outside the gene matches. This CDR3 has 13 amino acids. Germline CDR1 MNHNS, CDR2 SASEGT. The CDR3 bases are TGTGCCAGCAGTTATTGGACAGGGGATGGCTACACCTTC. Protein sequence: CASSYWTGDGYTF.

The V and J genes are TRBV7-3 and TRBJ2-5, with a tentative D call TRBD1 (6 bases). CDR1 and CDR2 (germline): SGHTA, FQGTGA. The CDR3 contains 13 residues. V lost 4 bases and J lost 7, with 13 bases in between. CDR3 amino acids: CASSSLSRGTQYF. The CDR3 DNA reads TGTGCCAGCAGCTCCCTTTCCAGGGGGACCCAGTACTTC.

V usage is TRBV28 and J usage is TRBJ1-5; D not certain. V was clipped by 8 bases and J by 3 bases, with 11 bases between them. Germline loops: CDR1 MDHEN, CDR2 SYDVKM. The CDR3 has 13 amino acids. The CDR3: CASGPGNNQPQHF. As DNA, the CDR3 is TGTGCCAGCGGACCGGGAAACAATCAGCCCCAGCATTTT.